This passage covers 21 T cell receptor beta chains from one sample sequenced in a study of T cell changes during pregnancy in multiple sclerosis. TCRdb keeps only in-frame clones here, not all; method: immunoSEQ multiplex PCR. The table records about 83,000 clones, over 90% of them present only once. The sequencing here drew on peripheral blood, taken in the second trimester of pregnancy. The receptors stem from a female donor with multiple sclerosis, enrolled in a pregnancy study.

The rearrangement uses TRBV11-2 and TRBJ2-7; 8 nucleotides agree with TRBD2. V lost 1 base to trimming and J lost 0 bases; unmatched junction nucleotides: 2. CDR1 is SGHAT, CDR2 FQNNGV, per germline. This CDR3 contains 15 residues. The CDR3 sequence: CASSLAGGSSYEQYF. For the CDR3, the DNA is TGTGCCAGCAGCTTAGCGGGAGGGAGCTCCTACGAGCAGTACTTC.

The rearrangement links TRBV5-6 to TRBJ2-1; 9 nucleotides align to TRBD2. With V trimmed by 2 bases and J by 8 bases, 2 bases remained unmatched. The germline V gene has CDR1 SGHDT and CDR2 YYEEEE. The CDR3 covers 13 residues. The CDR3 loop is CASSFAGGDEQFF. The CDR3 region has the DNA TGTGCCAGCAGCTTTGCGGGAGGGGATGAGCAGTTCTTC.

The V and J genes are TRBV5-6 and TRBJ2-3, with D maybe TRBD2 (6 bases). This CDR3 region has 15 residues. Trimming cost V 2 bases and J 4 bases, with 14 bases left between them. CDR1 and CDR2 (germline): SGHDT, YYEEEE. The CDR3 loop reads CASSFAAGSADTQYF. The DNA of the CDR3 is TGTGCCAGCAGCTTCGCGGCGGGGTCCGCAGATACGCAGTATTTT. The variable domain in full, completed from reference TRBV5-6 and TRBJ2-3, reads DAGVTQSPTHLIKTRGQQVTLRCSPKSGHDTVSWYQQALGQGPQFIFQYYEEEERQRGNFPDRFSGHQFPNYSSELNVNALLLGDSALYLCASSFAAGSADTQYFGPGTRLTVL.

The chain is built from TRBV7-9 and TRBJ1-2; D gene ambiguous. Per germline, CDR1 SEHNR and CDR2 FQNEAQ (reference sequence). With 8 bases removed from V and 6 bases from J, the gap between germline ends came to 19 bases. The CDR3 sequence is 14 residues long. CDR3 bases: TGTGCCAGCGGAGCCGACGGGATAGTACATGGCTACACCTTC. It translates to CASGADGIVHGYTF.

The chain is built from TRBV28 and TRBJ2-7, with D unclear. CDR1 and CDR2 from the germline V gene are MDHEN and SYDVKM. The CDR3 contains 11 residues. Trimming cost V 2 bases and J 4 bases, with 3 bases left between them. The CDR3 sequence: CASSLRYEQYF. CDR3 DNA: TGTGCCAGCAGTTTACGGTACGAGCAGTACTTC.

The CDR3 here is CASGSRMVGQYF. The CDR3 DNA is TGTGCTAGTGGTTCTAGAATGGTAGGTCAGTACTTC. This chain connects TRBV12-5 to TRBJ2-7; D is unresolved. CDR1 and CDR2 from the germline V gene are LGHNT and FRNRAP. The CDR3 sequence is 12 residues long. V lost 4 bases and J 10 bases, leaving 14 bases between the germline ends.

This chain uses TRBV27 with TRBJ2-5; the match to TRBD2 covers 11 bases. CDR3 length: 16 residues. With V trimmed by 2 bases and J by 3 bases, 5 bases remained unmatched. The V gene's germline CDR1 is MNHEY and CDR2 SMNVEV (reference sequence). The CDR3 DNA sequence: TGTGCCAGCAGTTTAGACCCGGGACTAGCGGAAGAGACCCAGTACTTC. As protein: CASSLDPGLAEETQYF.

V gene TRBV27 combines with J gene TRBJ2-1; 7 nucleotides align to TRBD2. V shed 5 bases, J shed 7 bases, and the junction held 11 bases outside the gene matches. This CDR3 is 15 amino acids long. The germline V gene encodes CDR1 MNHEY and CDR2 SMNVEV (reference sequence). The CDR3 loop is CASSGGRLIFNEQFF. The CDR3 DNA reads as TGTGCCAGCAGTGGCGGGAGATTGATATTTAATGAGCAGTTCTTC.

The gene calls are TRBV18 and TRBJ2-7; 9 positions agree with TRBD2. Germline CDR1 reads KGHSH; CDR2 reads LQKENI. The CDR3 contains 16 residues. Unmatched junction bases numbered 15, after V lost 5 bases and J lost 7 bases. This CDR3 reads CASSRTAAGGPVEQYF. CDR3 nucleotides: TGTGCCAGCTCAAGGACGGCGGCGGGAGGGCCCGTAGAGCAGTACTTC.

The chain is built from TRBV10-1 and TRBJ2-1; TRBD2 is a possible D gene (5 bases). In germline, CDR1 is WNHNN, CDR2 SYGVQD (reference sequence). The CDR3 totals 17 residues. V was shortened by 6 bases and J by 0 bases, with 18 bases between the two germline ends. The CDR3 DNA reads as TGCGCCAGCAGCCCCCTCCCTGCGGGCAGCTCCTACAATGAGCAGTTCTTC. This translates into CASSPLPAGSSYNEQFF.

The rearrangement joins TRBV5-4 to TRBJ2-7; the D gene is possibly TRBD1 (6 bases). Germline values: CDR1 SGHNT, CDR2 YYREEE (reference sequence). The length of the CDR3 is 13 residues. The germline V and J ends were trimmed by 0 bases and 4 bases, with 8 bases remaining between them. The CDR3 here is CASSLDDRYEQYF. The CDR3 bases are TGTGCCAGCAGCTTGGACGACAGGTACGAGCAGTACTTC.

The chain is built from TRBV27 and TRBJ2-7; 7 bases line up with TRBD1. This CDR3 has 17 residues. Trimming at V came to 5 bases and at J to 4 bases, leaving 17 bases not matched to a gene. Germline CDR1 and CDR2: MNHEY and SMNVEV (reference sequence). CDR3 amino acids: CASSPRQGLVFGYEQYF. As DNA, the CDR3 is TGTGCCAGCAGTCCCCGACAGGGTTTGGTATTTGGTTACGAGCAGTACTTC.

V is TRBV7-2 and J is TRBJ2-5, with D hard to call. The germline gives CDR1 SGHTA, CDR2 FQGNSA. V was shortened by 0 bases and J by 4 bases, with 12 bases between the two germline ends. The CDR3 consists of 15 residues. CDR3 sequence reads: CASSLAVFNRETQYF. CDR3 coding DNA: TGTGCCAGCAGCTTAGCGGTGTTCAACAGAGAGACCCAGTACTTC.

J is TRBJ1-5 and V is TRBV2, with D possibly TRBD1 on 6 matching bases. CDR1 SNHLY and CDR2 FYNNEI come from the germline V gene. The ends were cut back, 4 bases at V and 0 bases at J, with 10 bases in the middle. This CDR3 spans 15 amino acids. The CDR3 sequence is CASSAGAASNQPQHF. DNA for the CDR3: TGTGCCAGCAGTGCAGGGGCCGCTAGCAATCAGCCCCAGCATTTT.

The chain recombines TRBV29-1 with TRBJ2-7; D possibly corresponds to TRBD1 (6 bases). V was trimmed by 6 bases and J by 2 bases, leaving 11 bases between them. The CDR3 contains 12 residues. Per germline, CDR1 SQVTM and CDR2 ANQGSEA. The CDR3 DNA is TGCAGCGTCCGGGACACAACCTACGAGCAGTACTTC. It codes for CSVRDTTYEQYF.

The chain uses TRBV5-6 and TRBJ2-4; D might be TRBD1 (6 bases). CDR3 size: 19 residues. V was clipped by 0 bases and J by 3 bases, with 22 bases between them. Per the germline V gene, CDR1 is SGHDT and CDR2 is YYEEEE. The CDR3 region is CASSLALPKTGDGKNIQYF. CDR3 in DNA: TGTGCCAGCAGCTTGGCCCTTCCTAAGACAGGCGATGGCAAAAACATTCAGTACTTC.

CDR3 region: CASSRDRYIQYF. The DNA of the CDR3 is TGTGCCAGCAGCCGGGACAGGTACATTCAGTACTTC. The V and J genes are TRBV2 and TRBJ2-4; 8 positions match TRBD1. CDR3 length equals 12 residues. V lost 6 bases and J lost 8; bases outside the gene matches: 3. Germline lookup yields CDR1 SNHLY and CDR2 FYNNEI.

The genes are TRBV4-1 and TRBJ2-1, with a weak D call TRBD2 (5 bases). CDR1 is MGHRA, CDR2 YSYEKL, per germline. This CDR3 is 12 amino acids long. V was pared by 5 bases and J by 7 bases, with 9 bases between. The CDR3 is CASSIRGNEQFF. The CDR3 DNA reads TGCGCCAGCAGCATTCGCGGGAATGAGCAGTTCTTC.

CDR3 DNA: TGTGCCAGCAGCGAATTGGGACAGGGCGGCCGGTACGAGCAGTACTTC. Translating it yields CASSELGQGGRYEQYF. The V gene is TRBV28, the J gene TRBJ2-7; 9 nucleotides line up with TRBD1. The germline CDR1 and CDR2 sequences are MDHEN and SYDVKM. Trimming cost V 6 bases and J 4 bases; bases outside gene matches: 13. The CDR3 is 16 amino acids.

This clone was picked up one time. The chain has TRBV7-8 and TRBJ2-1, with 7 positions matching TRBD2. CDR1 and CDR2 (germline): SGHVS, FQNEAQ. The CDR3 has 18 amino acids. Trimming at V came to 1 base and at J to 7 bases, leaving 16 bases not matched to a gene. For the CDR3, the DNA is TGTGCCAGCAGCTTAGTGGCGGGCCGATGGACTAGTTCGAATGAGCAGTTCTTC. Residues: CASSLVAGRWTSSNEQFF.

The chain is built from TRBV6-1 and TRBJ2-3; 12 bases are shared with TRBD2. The V segment lost 4 bases and the J segment 1 base; nucleotides outside the gene matches: 3. The CDR3 runs 16 residues. CDR1 and CDR2 (germline): MNHNS, SASEGT. CDR3 DNA: TGTGCCAGCAGTGGACTAGCGGGAGTCGGCACAGATACGCAGTATTTT. This codes for CASSGLAGVGTDTQYF.